This T cell receptor (beta chain) originates from a study of blood T cell repertoires in COVID-19. This clone appeared a few times. Per germline, CDR1 SNHLY and CDR2 FYNNEI. The CDR3 is 14 residues long. The V gene lost 4 bases and the J gene lost 8 bases, with 15 bases spanning the gap. Libraries were prepared by immunoSEQ multiplex PCR; TCRdb keeps only in-frame clonotypes and omits some of them. The repertoire holds around 250,000 clones, with about nine tenths as singletons. The source is a man between 60 and 70 years old with acute or convalescent COVID-19. The rearrangement uses TRBV2 and TRBJ2-1; D unresolved. The source material was peripheral blood. The CDR3 here is CASSGAGIWHEQFF. The CDR3 DNA is TGTGCCAGCAGTGGGGCAGGCATTTGGCATGAGCAGTTCTTC.